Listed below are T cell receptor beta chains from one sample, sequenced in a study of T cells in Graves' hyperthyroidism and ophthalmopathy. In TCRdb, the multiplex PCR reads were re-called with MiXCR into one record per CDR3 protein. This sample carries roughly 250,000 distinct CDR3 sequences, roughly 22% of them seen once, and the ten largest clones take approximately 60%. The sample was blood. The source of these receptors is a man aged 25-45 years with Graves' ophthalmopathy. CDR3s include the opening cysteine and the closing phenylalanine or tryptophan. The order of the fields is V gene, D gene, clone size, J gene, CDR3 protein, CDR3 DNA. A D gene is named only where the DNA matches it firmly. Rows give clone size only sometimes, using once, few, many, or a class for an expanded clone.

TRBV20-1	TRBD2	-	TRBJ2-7	CSARLAGAAYEQYF	TGCAGTGCTAGACTAGCGGGAGCCGCCTACGAGCAGTACTTC
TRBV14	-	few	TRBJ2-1	CASSQNSAPYNEQFF	TGTGCCAGCAGCCAAAACTCCGCTCCATACAATGAGCAGTTCTTC
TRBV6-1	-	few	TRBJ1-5	CASSTLQGQFSNQPQHF	TGTGCCAGCAGTACCCTGCAAGGGCAGTTTAGCAATCAGCCCCAGCATTTT
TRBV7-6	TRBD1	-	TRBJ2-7	CASSRGQGALYEQYF	TGTGCCAGCAGTCGTGGACAGGGGGCCCTCTACGAGCAGTACTTC
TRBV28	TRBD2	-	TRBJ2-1	CASSLLGTSGRGYEQFF	TGTGCCAGCAGTTTATTAGGGACTAGCGGGCGGGGGTATGAGCAGTTCTTC
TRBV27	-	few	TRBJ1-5	CASSLDRKYSNQPQHF	TGTGCCAGCAGCCTCGACAGAAAATATAGCAATCAGCCCCAGCATTTT
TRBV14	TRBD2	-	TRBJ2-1	CASSHRGAASGYNEQFF	TGTGCCAGCAGCCACCGGGGCGCGGCTAGCGGGTACAATGAGCAGTTCTTC
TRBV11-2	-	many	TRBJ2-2	CASSLRGQVNTGELFF	TGTGCCAGCAGCTTAAGAGGGCAGGTGAACACCGGGGAGCTGTTTTTT
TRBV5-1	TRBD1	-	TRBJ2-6	CASSGGQGIRAGANVLTF	TGCGCCAGCAGCGGGGGACAGGGTATTCGCGCCGGGGCCAACGTCCTGACTTTC
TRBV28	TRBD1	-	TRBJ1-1	CASSPTGPTNTEAFF	TGTGCCAGCAGCCCGACAGGGCCAACGAACACTGAAGCTTTCTTT
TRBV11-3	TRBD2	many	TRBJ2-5	CASSSQRSRLADKETQYF	TGTGCCAGCAGCTCCCAGCGATCACGACTAGCGGATAAAGAGACCCAGTACTTC
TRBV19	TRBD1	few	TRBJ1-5	CASSRSGGVGNQPQHF	TGTGCCAGTAGTCGTTCAGGGGGAGTGGGCAATCAGCCCCAGCATTTT
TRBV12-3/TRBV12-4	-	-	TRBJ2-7	CASSLIGTHPNEQYF	TGTGCCAGCAGTTTAATCGGGACCCACCCCAACGAGCAGTACTTC
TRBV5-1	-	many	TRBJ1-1	CASSPGGRNTEAFF	TGCGCCAGCAGCCCGGGCGGGAGAAACACTGAAGCTTTCTTT
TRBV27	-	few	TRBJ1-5	CASSRTGRPEQPQHF	TGTGCCAGCAGCCGTACAGGGAGGCCTGAACAGCCCCAGCATTTT
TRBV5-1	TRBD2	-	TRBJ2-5	CASSLTAGVETQYF	TGCGCCAGCAGCTTGACAGCGGGAGTGGAGACCCAGTACTTC
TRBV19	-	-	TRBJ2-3	CASSPGASGTDTQYF	TGTGCCAGTAGCCCGGGTGCTAGCGGCACAGATACGCAGTATTTT
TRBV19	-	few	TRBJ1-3	CASRDHSGNTIYF	TGTGCCAGTAGGGACCATAGTGGAAACACCATATATTTT
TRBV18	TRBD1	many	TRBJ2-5	CASSPPTGSETQYF	TGTGCCAGCTCACCACCGACAGGGTCCGAGACCCAGTACTTC
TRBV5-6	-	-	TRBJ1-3	CASSSISGNTIYF	TGTGCCAGCAGCAGTATCTCTGGAAACACCATATATTTT
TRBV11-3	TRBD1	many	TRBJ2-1	CASSWIRDRGEQFF	TGTGCCAGCAGCTGGATTCGGGACAGGGGTGAGCAGTTCTTC
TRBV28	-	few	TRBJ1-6	CASSLVERTNSPLHF	TGTGCCAGCAGTTTAGTCGAGCGGACTAATTCACCCCTCCACTTT
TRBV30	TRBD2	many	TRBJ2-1	CAWSEVAGGPREQFF	TGTGCCTGGAGTGAAGTGGCGGGAGGGCCTCGTGAGCAGTTCTTC
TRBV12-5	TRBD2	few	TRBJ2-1	CASGLGSGSSHNEQFF	TGTGCTAGTGGTTTGGGGAGCGGGAGTTCCCACAATGAGCAGTTCTTC
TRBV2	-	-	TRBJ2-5	CASSDSETAQETQYF	TGTGCCAGCAGTGACTCGGAGACGGCTCAAGAGACCCAGTACTTC
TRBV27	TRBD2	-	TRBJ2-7	CASSSPSGSLYEQYF	TGTGCCAGCAGTTCTCCTAGCGGGAGCCTCTACGAGCAGTACTTC
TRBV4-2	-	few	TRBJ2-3	CASSQVARPDTDTQYF	TGTGCCAGCAGCCAAGTGGCAAGACCCGACACAGATACGCAGTATTTT
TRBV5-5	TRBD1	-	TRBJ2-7	CASSWGGGQGAWEQYF	TGTGCCAGCAGCTGGGGGGGGGGACAGGGGGCATGGGAGCAGTACTTC
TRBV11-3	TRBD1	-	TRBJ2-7	CASSPRDRTYEQYF	TGTGCCAGCAGCCCCCGGGACAGAACGTACGAGCAGTACTTC
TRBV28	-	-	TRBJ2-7	CASSLLQEGPLYERYF	TGTGCCAGCAGTTTACTCCAGGAGGGCCCTCTTTACGAGCGGTACTTC
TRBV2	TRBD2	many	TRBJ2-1	CASSRTSGTYNEQFF	TGTGCCAGCAGTCGCACTAGCGGGACCTACAATGAGCAGTTCTTC
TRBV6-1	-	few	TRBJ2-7	CASSAGTPTYEQYF	TGTGCCAGCAGTGCAGGGACACCGACCTACGAGCAGTACTTC
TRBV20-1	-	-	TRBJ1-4	CSAPSLGTGPEKLFF	TGCAGTGCTCCTAGTTTGGGGACCGGACCTGAAAAACTGTTTTTT
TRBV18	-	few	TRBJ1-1	CASSPFELGKAFF	TGTGCCAGCTCACCTTTTGAGTTGGGCAAAGCTTTCTTT
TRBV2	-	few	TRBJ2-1	CASRPRLGYNEQFF	TGTGCCAGCAGGCCGAGGTTAGGATACAATGAGCAGTTCTTC
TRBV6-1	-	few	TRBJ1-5	CASRKLGGSNQPQHF	TGTGCCAGCAGAAAACTCGGTGGGAGCAATCAGCCCCAGCATTTT
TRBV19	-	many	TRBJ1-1	CAIQGQGGTEAFF	TGTGCCATCCAGGGCCAGGGCGGAACTGAAGCTTTCTTT
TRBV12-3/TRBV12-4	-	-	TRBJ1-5	CASSSRTGRSNQPQHF	TGTGCCAGCAGTTCCCGGACCGGGAGATCCAATCAGCCCCAGCATTTT
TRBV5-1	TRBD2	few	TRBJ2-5	CASSMAGDVKTQYF	TGCGCCAGCAGTATGGCGGGAGATGTGAAGACCCAGTACTTC
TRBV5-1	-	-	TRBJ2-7	CASSLAGVVYEQYF	TGCGCCAGCAGCTTGGCTGGGGTTGTCTACGAGCAGTACTTC
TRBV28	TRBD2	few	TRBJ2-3	CASSQGLATTDTQYF	TGTGCCAGCAGTCAAGGACTAGCGACCACAGATACGCAGTATTTT
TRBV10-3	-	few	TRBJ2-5	CAISAVGGEETQYF	TGTGCCATCAGTGCGGTTGGAGGGGAAGAGACCCAGTACTTC
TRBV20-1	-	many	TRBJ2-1	CSAPDYASRYEQFF	TGCAGTGCCCCGGACTACGCTAGTAGGTATGAGCAGTTCTTC
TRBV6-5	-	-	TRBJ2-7	CASSYGRGSEQYF	TGTGCCAGCAGTTACGGAAGGGGAAGCGAGCAGTACTTC
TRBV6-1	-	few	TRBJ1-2	CASRSNGNNYGYTF	TGTGCCAGCAGATCTAACGGGAATAACTATGGCTACACCTTC
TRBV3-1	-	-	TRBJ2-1	CASSQDFGAGSYNEQFF	TGTGCCAGCAGCCAAGACTTTGGGGCGGGCTCCTACAATGAGCAGTTCTTC
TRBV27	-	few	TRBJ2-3	CASSWASAGDTQYF	TGTGCCAGCAGTTGGGCTAGCGCGGGAGATACGCAGTATTTT
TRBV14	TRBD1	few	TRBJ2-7	CASSLRTGGRFYEQYF	TGTGCCAGCAGTCTAAGGACAGGGGGCCGGTTCTACGAGCAGTACTTC
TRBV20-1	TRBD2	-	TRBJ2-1	CSASVAVSGGANEQFF	TGCAGTGCTAGTGTTGCCGTTAGCGGGGGGGCCAATGAGCAGTTCTTC
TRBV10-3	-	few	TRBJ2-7	CAISESLGALSYEQYF	TGTGCCATCAGTGAGTCACTGGGGGCCCTCTCCTACGAGCAGTACTTC
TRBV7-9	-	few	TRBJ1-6	CASSLANRNSPLHF	TGTGCCAGCAGCTTAGCTAACAGGAATTCACCCCTCCACTTT